Listed below are T cell receptor beta chains from one sample, sequenced in a study of response to subunit inactivated influenza vaccine. TCRdb itself ran the RT-PCR reads through MiXCR, one entry per CDR3 protein. The table records about 190,000 distinct CDR3 sequences, approximately 15% of them present only once. The sequenced sample was CD8+ T cells sorted from PBMCs, obtained about 5 days after vaccination. Receptors originate from a man aged 50 to 59 who received an inactivated influenza vaccine. The CDR3 runs from the conserved cysteine through the conserved F or W. A D gene is named only where the DNA matches it firmly. Expanded clones get a size class; other rows say once, few or many, or leave the size out.

clone size: few; V gene: TRBV14; J gene: TRBJ2-3; D gene: -; CDR3 DNA: TGTGCCAGCAGCCAAGTGTCCATTACATGGGGCACAGATACGCAGTATTTT; CDR3 protein: CASSQVSITWGTDTQYF
clone size: few; V gene: TRBV5-1; J gene: TRBJ2-7; D gene: TRBD1; CDR3 DNA: TGCGCCAGCAGCTTGGACCCTCCCGGGACAGGCTCCTACGAGCAGTACTTC; CDR3 protein: CASSLDPPGTGSYEQYF
clone size: few; V gene: TRBV27; J gene: TRBJ2-1; D gene: -; CDR3 DNA: TGTGCCAGCAGTTTAAACTTTCTCGATGAGCAGTTCTTC; CDR3 protein: CASSLNFLDEQFF
clone size: few; V gene: TRBV5-6; J gene: TRBJ2-3; D gene: -; CDR3 DNA: TGTGCCAGCAGCTCTGGACTCGCTCGACAGGATACGCAGTATTTT; CDR3 protein: CASSSGLARQDTQYF
clone size: -; V gene: TRBV12-3/TRBV12-4; J gene: TRBJ2-1; D gene: -; CDR3 DNA: TGTGCCAGCAGCCAAGCCCCCTCAACCTACAATGAGCAGTTCTTC; CDR3 protein: CASSQAPSTYNEQFF
clone size: few; V gene: TRBV15; J gene: TRBJ2-5; D gene: TRBD2; CDR3 DNA: TGTGCCACCCTAGGGACTAGCAGAGAGACCCAGTACTTC; CDR3 protein: CATLGTSRETQYF
clone size: -; V gene: TRBV2; J gene: TRBJ2-1; D gene: TRBD1; CDR3 DNA: TGTGCCAACAGTGGCCGGGACAGGGATTACAATGAGCAGTTCTTC; CDR3 protein: CANSGRDRDYNEQFF
clone size: -; V gene: TRBV4-3; J gene: TRBJ2-1; D gene: -; CDR3 DNA: TGCGCCAGCAGCCAAGGACGGGGCCAGCAGTTCTTC; CDR3 protein: CASSQGRGQQFF
clone size: -; V gene: TRBV12-3/TRBV12-4; J gene: TRBJ1-2; D gene: -; CDR3 DNA: TGTGCCAGCAGTTTAGAAACCGCTCCAGGCTACACCTTC; CDR3 protein: CASSLETAPGYTF
clone size: -; V gene: TRBV15; J gene: TRBJ2-3; D gene: -; CDR3 DNA: TGTGCCACCAGCAGTGTCGGTTGGGATACGCAGTATTTT; CDR3 protein: CATSSVGWDTQYF
clone size: -; V gene: TRBV15; J gene: TRBJ1-3; D gene: -; CDR3 DNA: TGTGCCACCAGCAGAGGTACATCTGGAAACACCATATATTTT; CDR3 protein: CATSRGTSGNTIYF
clone size: -; V gene: TRBV27; J gene: TRBJ2-7; D gene: TRBD2; CDR3 DNA: TGTGCCAGCAGTAGACTAGCGGATCCTTACGAGCAGTACTTC; CDR3 protein: CASSRLADPYEQYF
clone size: few; V gene: TRBV6-5; J gene: TRBJ1-1; D gene: -; CDR3 DNA: TGTGCCAGCAGTTACTCGCGGGGGCCGAACACTGAAGCTTTCTTT; CDR3 protein: CASSYSRGPNTEAFF
clone size: -; V gene: TRBV11-1; J gene: TRBJ2-3; D gene: TRBD2; CDR3 DNA: TGTGCCAGCACCTTCTTGACTAGCGGGGGGCCCGTTAGCACAGATACGCAGTATTTT; CDR3 protein: CASTFLTSGGPVSTDTQYF
clone size: few; V gene: TRBV10-3; J gene: TRBJ2-7; D gene: TRBD2; CDR3 DNA: TGTGCCATCAGTGATGGCAGGGACTACTCCTACGAGCAGTACTTC; CDR3 protein: CAISDGRDYSYEQYF